Sequencing of this T cell receptor beta chain was carried out in a study of T cells in narcolepsy. Study in general: Healthy controls were enrolled alongside patients with narcolepsy type 1 or type 2. General study findings and limits: Comparing one patient's CSF and blood CD4+ clonotypes highlighted HCRT- and TRIB2-specific autoreactive clonotypes. Autoreactive clonotypes reportedly recurred in blood of same and different patients, not controls.

Here immunoSEQ multiplex PCR was the method, and the copy in TCRdb shows in-frame clones only, minus some. The sample contains roughly 30,000 clones, about three quarters of which appear only once. With 4 bases clipped from V and 9 bases from J, the junction kept 15 bases outside the gene matches. CDR1 is SGHRS and CDR2 is YFSETQ in the germline V gene. CDR3 length equals 16 residues. This clone was seen only once. Its cognate antigen is unknown. The receptor was derived from a human donor with narcolepsy. The chain combines TRBV5-1 with TRBJ2-1, with TRBD2 matching 8 bases. Sequencing input: CD45RA- memory CD4+ T cells from PBMCs. CDR3 sequence reads: CASSPWESGGPSEQFF. DNA for the CDR3: TGCGCCAGCAGCCCCTGGGAGAGCGGGGGACCCTCTGAGCAGTTCTTC.